This record covers a single TCR beta chain. These data originate in a study of control samples from healthy donors and cancer patients. Germline V CDR1 and CDR2: SGDLS, YYNGEE. V lost 4 bases and J 4 bases, leaving 9 bases between the germline ends. The length of the CDR3 is 13 residues. Profiling relied on immunoSEQ multiplex PCR, and the TCRdb table lists in-frame clones only, not all of them. Here the sample spans tens of thousands of clones, 70% to 90% being singletons. The rearrangement joins TRBV9 to TRBJ1-5; D is ambiguous. The sample taken for sequencing was blood. The receptor was derived from a man aged 50 to 60 in good health. The CDR3 bases are TGTGCCAGCAGCTCCCGGGTAAATCAGCCCCAGCATTTT. Translation gives CASSSRVNQPQHF.